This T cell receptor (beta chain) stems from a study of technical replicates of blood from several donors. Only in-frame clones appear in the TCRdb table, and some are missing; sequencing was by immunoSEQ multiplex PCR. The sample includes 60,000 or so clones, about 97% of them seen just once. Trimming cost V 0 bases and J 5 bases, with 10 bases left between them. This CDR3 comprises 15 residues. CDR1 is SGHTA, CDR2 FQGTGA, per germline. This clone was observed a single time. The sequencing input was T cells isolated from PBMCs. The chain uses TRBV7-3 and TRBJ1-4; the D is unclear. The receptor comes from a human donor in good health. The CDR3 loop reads CASSLTGADNEKLFF. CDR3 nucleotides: TGTGCCAGCAGCTTAACAGGAGCAGACAATGAAAAACTGTTTTTT.